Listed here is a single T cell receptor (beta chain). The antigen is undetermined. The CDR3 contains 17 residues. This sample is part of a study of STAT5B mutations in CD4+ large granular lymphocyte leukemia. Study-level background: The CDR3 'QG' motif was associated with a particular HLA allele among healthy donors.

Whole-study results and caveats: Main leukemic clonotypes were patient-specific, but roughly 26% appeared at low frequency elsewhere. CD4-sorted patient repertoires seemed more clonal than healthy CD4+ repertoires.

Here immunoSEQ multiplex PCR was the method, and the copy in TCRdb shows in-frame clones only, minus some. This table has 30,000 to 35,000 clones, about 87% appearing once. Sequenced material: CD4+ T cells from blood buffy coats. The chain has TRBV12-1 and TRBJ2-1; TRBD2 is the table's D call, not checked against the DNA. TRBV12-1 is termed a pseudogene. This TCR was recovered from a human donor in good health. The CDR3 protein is CASSDSTSGGSYNEQFF. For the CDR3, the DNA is TGTGCCAGCAGCGATTCGACTAGCGGGGGCTCCTACAATGAGCAGTTCTTC.